The sequence of this T cell receptor beta chain was determined in a study of siplizumab effects on memory and regulatory T cells. Study-wide points: Naive T cell populations appeared to exhibit greater diversity than memory cells and appeared to be major alloresponse contributors. Left unconfirmed was the suppressive function of proliferating Tregs from siplizumab cultures.

Sequencing was performed on unstimulated naive, memory, effector memory and TEMRA subsets derived from a few donor pairs. The germline CDR1 and CDR2 sequences are LNHDA and SQIVND (reference sequence). V was clipped by 4 bases and J by 4 bases; unmatched bases: 10. The CDR3 loop spans 16 amino acids. Sequencing used immunoSEQ multiplex PCR; TCRdb keeps in-frame clones, though not all of them. The sample shows roughly 100,000 clones, roughly 96% of them seen only once. Turning to this clone: The antigen remains unidentified.

The sequenced sample was naive CD4+ T cells sorted from blood. The TCR comes from a human donor in good health. V is TRBV19 and J is TRBJ1-2, with 9 nucleotides matching TRBD1. The CDR3 loop is CASSNTRDRAFYGYTF. Here the CDR3 DNA reads TGTGCCAGTAGTAACACCCGGGACAGGGCGTTCTATGGCTACACCTTC.